The 20 T cell receptor beta chains listed next were all sequenced from one sample in a study of cytomegalovirus exposure and HLA in healthy donors. PCR amplification relied on 60 Vbeta primers (plus 13 Jbeta primers). Measured with immunoSEQ multiplex PCR; TCRdb has only the in-frame clones, and not every one. Here the sample table reports around 100,000 clones. The specimen sequenced was PBMCs. These receptors came from a man over 45 in good health and CMV-seronegative.

This sequence joins TRBV5-1 and TRBJ2-6, with TRBD1 matching over 7 bases. This CDR3 has 16 amino acids. Germline CDR1 and CDR2: SGHRS and YFSETQ. The junction had 5 bases not matched to a gene; V was cut back by 5 bases and J by 0 bases. In nucleotides, the CDR3 is TGCGCCAGCAGAGACAGGGCGCACTCTGGGGCCAACGTCCTGACTTTC. It yields the protein CASRDRAHSGANVLTF.

This sequence joins TRBV5-1 and TRBJ2-2, with D perhaps TRBD2 (6 bases). V was clipped by 4 bases and J by 0 bases, with 16 bases between them. Germline-derived CDR1 and CDR2 are SGHRS and YFSETQ. The CDR3 length is 17 residues. The CDR3 loop reads CASSPFIWGANTGELFF. CDR3 bases: TGCGCCAGCAGCCCCTTTATTTGGGGGGCGAACACCGGGGAGCTGTTTTTT.

The V gene is TRBV15, the J gene TRBJ1-4; no definite D call. This CDR3 spans 15 amino acids. The V gene's germline CDR1 is LNHNV and CDR2 YYDKDF (reference sequence). Trimming shortened V by 4 bases and J by 11 bases, and 20 bases separated the two germline ends. CDR3 nucleotides: TGTGCCACCAGCACCCGTTTAGGATCGGGTGACAAACTGTTTTTT. This encodes CATSTRLGSGDKLFF.

V and J are TRBV6-1 and TRBJ1-2; the D gene is possibly TRBD1 (6 bases). Looked up from germline, CDR1 is MNHNS and CDR2 is SASEGT. The CDR3 is 11 amino acids. With 5 bases removed from V and 13 bases from J, the gap between germline ends came to 14 bases. The CDR3 is CASSPSQGFTF. The CDR3 coding sequence is TGTGCCAGCAGTCCCTCCCAGGGGTTCACCTTC.

The V gene is TRBV7-2, the J gene TRBJ2-7, with 14 nucleotides matching TRBD2. With 5 bases clipped from V and 6 bases from J, the junction kept 0 bases outside the gene matches. This CDR3 spans 13 amino acids. The V gene's germline CDR1 is SGHTA and CDR2 FQGNSA. This CDR3 is CASSGTSGSEQYF. CDR3 nucleotides: TGTGCCAGCAGCGGGACTAGCGGGAGCGAGCAGTACTTC. Full variable domain (missing parts from reference TRBV7-2 and TRBJ2-7): GAGVSQSPSNKVTEKGKDVELRCDPISGHTALYWYRQSLGQGLEFLIYFQGNSAPDKSGLPSDRFSAERTGGSVSTLTIQRTQQEDSAVYLCASSGTSGSEQYFGPGTRLTVT.

CDR3 DNA sequence: TGCGCCAGCAGCCAAGGGGCCGGGACTTCCCCCTACGAGCAGTACTTC. Its protein product is CASSQGAGTSPYEQYF. V is TRBV4-3 and J is TRBJ2-7; tentative D call: TRBD2 (6 bases). Trimming cost V 1 base and J 2 bases, with 15 bases left between them. This CDR3 spans 16 amino acids. CDR1 and CDR2 from the germline V gene are LGHNA and YSLEER.

V usage is TRBV2 and J usage is TRBJ2-1; D ambiguous. V lost 5 bases to trimming and J lost 3 bases, with 2 bases between them. The CDR3 spans 11 residues. Germline-derived CDR1 and CDR2 are SNHLY and FYNNEI. The CDR3 loop is CASSYYNEQFF. The CDR3 bases are TGTGCCAGCAGTTACTACAATGAGCAGTTCTTC.

This chain uses TRBV5-6 with TRBJ1-5, with unresolved D. Germline V CDR1 and CDR2: SGHDT, YYEEEE. Trimming shortened V by 0 bases and J by 6 bases, and 7 bases separated the two germline ends. There are 13 residues in the CDR3. The CDR3 DNA reads TGTGCCAGCAGCTTGGCCGGGTCTCAGCCCCAGCATTTT. Translated: CASSLAGSQPQHF.

A word on this clone: One junction end does not reproduce the germline sequence, and a read error may be involved. V gene TRBV5-5 combines with J gene TRBJ2-5, with TRBD2 matching over 10 bases. This CDR3 is built from 15 residues. Looked up from germline, CDR1 is SGHKS and CDR2 is YYEKEE (reference sequence). CDR3: CASSFQWTSGDPRNF. The CDR3 DNA follows: TGTGCCAGCAGCTTCCAATGGACTAGCGGAGACCCGCGGAACTTC. The full variable domain, its missing parts supplied by reference TRBV5-5 and TRBJ2-5, is DAGVTQSPTHLIKTRGQQVTLRCSPISGHKSVSWYQQVLGQGPQFIFQYYEKEERGRGNFPDRFSARQFPNYSSELNVNALLLGDSALYLCASSFQWTSGDPRNFGPGTRLLVL.

DNA of the CDR3: TGTGCCAGCAGCTTCCAGACACCCGGGAGGACTAGCGGGGACCCCTACGAGCAGTACTTC. Translation gives CASSFQTPGRTSGDPYEQYF. This chain joins TRBV5-8 and TRBJ2-7; TRBD2 matches at 12 bases. The V gene end was trimmed by 2 bases and the J gene end by 2 bases; junction bases not matched to a gene: 17. Germline V gene data show CDR1 as SGHTS and CDR2 as YDEGEE. This CDR3 region has 20 residues.

This chain links TRBV2 with TRBJ1-1; 8 bases agree with TRBD1. The V gene's germline CDR1 is SNHLY and CDR2 FYNNEI. V was clipped by 7 bases and J by 5 bases; unmatched bases: 6. The CDR3 consists of 13 residues. CDR3 residues: CASIRQGKTEAFF. The CDR3 bases are TGTGCCAGCATTAGACAGGGGAAGACTGAAGCTTTCTTT.

The chain combines TRBV4-2 with TRBJ1-5, with D possibly TRBD1 on 5 matching bases. The CDR3 has 15 amino acids. Trimming pared 1 base from V and 1 base from J, leaving 8 bases between. Germline CDR1 reads LGHNA; CDR2 reads YNFKEQ. In DNA, the CDR3 is TGTGCCAGCAGCCAAGTCGGGGGGAGCAATCAGCCCCAGCATTTT. Encoded protein: CASSQVGGSNQPQHF.

The CDR3 here is CSAEGGGIVTEAFF. For the CDR3, the DNA is TGCAGCGCAGAGGGCGGGGGGATAGTTACTGAAGCTTTCTTT. This sequence joins TRBV29-1 and TRBJ1-1; D may be TRBD1 (5 bases). Germline V gives CDR1 SQVTM, CDR2 ANQGSEA. This CDR3 is 14 amino acids long. The V end lost 7 bases, the J end lost 5 bases, and 20 bases lay between the germline ends.

The chain is built from TRBV6-6 and TRBJ1-6, with D unclear. The CDR3 sequence is 15 residues long. Trimming took off 2 bases at V and 6 bases at J, with 11 bases between the two ends. Germline V gene lookup returns CDR1 MNHNY and CDR2 SVGAGI (reference sequence). The CDR3 sequence: CASSYRENPNSPLHF. The CDR3 region has the DNA TGTGCCAGCAGTTACCGGGAGAATCCTAATTCACCCCTCCACTTT.

CDR3 bases: TGTGCCAGCAGCTTAGTACAGTTCTCTGGAAACACCATATATTTT. It is translated as CASSLVQFSGNTIYF. The chain carries TRBV7-2 and TRBJ1-3; D is undetermined. The CDR3 is made up of 15 amino acids. V was clipped by 1 base and J by 0 bases, with 7 bases between them. From germline, CDR1 is SGHTA and CDR2 FQGNSA.

The V gene is TRBV7-8, the J gene TRBJ1-5; maybe TRBD1 (5 bases). The V gene's germline CDR1 is SGHVS and CDR2 FQNEAQ. The V end lost 3 bases, the J end lost 2 bases, and 11 bases lay between the germline ends. The CDR3 sequence is 15 residues long. The DNA of the CDR3 is TGTGCCAGCAGCTTTTCCGGGGGTGGCAATCAGCCCCAGCATTTT. Translation gives CASSFSGGGNQPQHF.

The V gene is TRBV2, the J gene TRBJ2-7; 8 bases are shared with TRBD1. Germline V gene lookup returns CDR1 SNHLY and CDR2 FYNNEI. The CDR3 runs 13 residues. Trimming at V came to 3 bases and at J to 3 bases, leaving 1 base not matched to a gene. The CDR3 coding sequence is TGTGCCAGCAGTGAGGACAGGGTCTACGAGCAGTACTTC. Residues: CASSEDRVYEQYF.

V is TRBV5-1 and J is TRBJ1-2; D is perhaps TRBD1 (5 bases). Germline CDR1 reads SGHRS; CDR2 reads YFSETQ. This CDR3 has 13 residues. The V end was cut by 5 bases, the J end by 2 bases, with 10 bases between. CDR3 DNA sequence: TGCGCCAGCAGTTTCGACAGCAACTATGGCTACACCTTC. As protein: CASSFDSNYGYTF.

The chain carries TRBV2 and TRBJ2-5; 9 bases align to TRBD2. The CDR3 totals 15 residues. J gave up 4 bases and V 3 bases, and 6 bases lay outside the gene matches. The germline CDR1 and CDR2 sequences are SNHLY and FYNNEI. CDR3 sequence: CASSDSGRGLETQYF. Here the CDR3 DNA reads TGTGCCAGCAGTGATAGCGGGAGAGGACTAGAGACCCAGTACTTC.

This chain connects TRBV5-1 to TRBJ2-7, with D maybe TRBD2 (6 bases). The CDR3 extends over 13 amino acids. Trimming took off 4 bases at V and 2 bases at J, with 10 bases between the two ends. Germline CDR1 and CDR2: SGHRS and YFSETQ. The CDR3 reads CASSEEGAYEQYF. CDR3 DNA: TGCGCCAGCAGCGAGGAGGGTGCCTACGAGCAGTACTTC. The full variable domain, in which reference TRBV5-1 and TRBJ2-7 provide the parts outside the CDR3, is KAGVTQTPRYLIKTRGQQVTLSCSPISGHRSVSWYQQTPGQGLQFLFEYFSETQRNKGNFPGRFSGRQFSNSRSEMNVSTLELGDSALYLCASSEEGAYEQYFGPGTRLTVT.